The 12 T cell receptor beta chains below all came from one sample that was sequenced in a study of T cell repertoires in cytomegalovirus infection (dated by TCRdb to between 2018 and 2021). Antigens for these TCRs are unknown. Instrument used: Illumina HiSeq 1500. The raw public data were reprocessed by TCRdb itself: fastp quality trimming at Q25, MiXCR clonotype calling, in-frame beta chains only. Each entry merges the rows of one CDR3 protein and shows their most common DNA and genes. For this sample there are hundreds of thousands of distinct CDR3 sequences; around 35% appear just once. The ten largest clones take up 15% to 20% of the sample. Taken with the paper, the label for treatment or condition translates to: in vitro stimulation with specific CMV peptide epitopes to enrich CMV-specific T cells. The specimen was cultured PBMCs, collected from culture after CMV antigen stimulation. These receptors originate from a human donor in good health (CMV status not recorded). Some clones in this sample may be carry-over from other donors' samples.

The chain is built from TRBV20-1 and TRBJ1-2; 7 bases agree with TRBD1. The CDR3 is 16 amino acids. Trimming took 6 bases from V and 2 from J; bases not matched to a gene: 15. Looked up from germline, CDR1 is DFQATT and CDR2 is SNEGSKA (reference sequence). In DNA form, the CDR3 reads TGCAGTGCCGGTACCGACAGGGAGTTGATGAACTATGGCTACACCTTC. This codes for CSAGTDRELMNYGYTF.

This clonotype was seen more than once but under ten times. The chain carries TRBV7-9 and TRBJ2-5; D possibly matches TRBD1 or TRBD2 (6 bases each). Germline values: CDR1 SEHNR, CDR2 FQNEAQ (reference sequence). The CDR3 runs to 14 residues. Trimming took 5 bases from V and 3 from J, leaving 13 bases between them. CDR3 nucleotides: TGTGCCAGCAGCCGGGGGCCCAGGAAAGAGACCCAGTACTTC. Protein sequence: CASSRGPRKETQYF.

This clonotype came up a few times. The V gene is TRBV20-1, the J gene TRBJ1-2, with D possibly TRBD1 on 6 matching bases. This CDR3 region has 15 residues. CDR1 and CDR2 from the germline V gene are DFQATT and SNEGSKA (reference sequence). V lost 0 bases and J lost 3, with 14 bases in between. The CDR3 region has the DNA TGCAGTGCTAGAGATCACCCCCAGGGGTACTATGGCTACACCTTC. It yields the protein CSARDHPQGYYGYTF.

This chain connects TRBV12-5 to TRBJ1-3; TRBD1 matches at 8 bases. Germline CDR1 reads LGHNT; CDR2 reads FRNRAP. The length of the CDR3 is 18 residues. J gave up 0 bases and V 2 bases, and 9 bases lay outside the gene matches. The CDR3: CASGLLYRGKVSGNTIYF. The CDR3 DNA follows: TGTGCTAGTGGTTTGCTATACAGGGGGAAGGTCTCTGGAAACACCATATATTTT.

This chain uses TRBV7-9 with TRBJ1-2; TRBD1 is a possible D gene (5 bases). Trimming took 5 bases from V and 4 from J, leaving 14 bases between them. The germline CDR1 and CDR2 sequences are SEHNR and FQNEAQ (reference sequence). The CDR3 consists of 14 residues. The CDR3 nucleotides are TGTGCCAGCAGCCCATCAACAGGCTCCTATGGCTACACCTTC. This sequence encodes CASSPSTGSYGYTF.

The chain combines TRBV6-1 with TRBJ1-6; the match to TRBD1 covers 7 bases. The length of the CDR3 is 15 residues. The germline gives CDR1 MNHNS, CDR2 SASEGT. V gave up 1 base and J gave up 10 bases; unmatched junction bases: 7. The CDR3 nucleotides read TGTGCCAGCAGTGAAGGACAGGGTTTGGTGTCACCCCTCCACTTT. It encodes CASSEGQGLVSPLHF.

The sample holds a few counts of this clonotype. V gene TRBV28 combines with J gene TRBJ1-1; D call uncertain. The CDR3 consists of 15 residues. Germline lookup yields CDR1 MDHEN and CDR2 SYDVKM. V was shortened by 3 bases and J by 1 base, with 12 bases between the two germline ends. The CDR3: CASSLGSLGNTEAFF. DNA of the CDR3: TGTGCCAGCAGTTTGGGATCACTGGGGAACACTGAAGCTTTCTTT.

The V call is TRBV12-3 or TRBV12-4, the J call TRBJ2-1; D perhaps matches TRBD2 (6 bases). The V end was cut by 9 bases, the J end by 2 bases, with 17 bases between. There are 15 residues in the CDR3. CDR3 DNA sequence: TGTGCCAGTACCACGGGGGACGGCCCCTACAATGAGCAGTTCTTC. It yields the protein CASTTGDGPYNEQFF.

The gene calls are TRBV28 and TRBJ2-5; D remains unclear. The V gene's germline CDR1 is MDHEN and CDR2 SYDVKM. This CDR3 has 13 residues. Trimming took 7 bases from V and 4 from J, leaving 13 bases between them. The CDR3 loop reads CASMVGYRETQYF. For the CDR3, the DNA is TGTGCCAGCATGGTCGGTTATAGAGAGACCCAGTACTTC. Full variable domain (rest looked up from reference TRBV28 and TRBJ2-5): DVKVTQSSRYLVKRTGEKVFLECVQDMDHENMFWYRQDPGLGLRLIYFSYDVKMKEKGDIPEGYSVSREKKERFSLILESASTNQTSMYLCASMVGYRETQYFGPGTRLLVL.

This clonotype was found a few times. This rearrangement joins TRBV6-6 to TRBJ2-3; either TRBD1 or TRBD2 may fit D (5 bases each). The CDR3 contains 13 residues. Trimming removed 8 bases at V and 4 bases at J, with 13 bases between. Germline values: CDR1 MNHNY, CDR2 SVGAGI (reference sequence). The CDR3 reads CASRVGVADTQYF. CDR3 DNA sequence: TGTGCCAGCCGGGTGGGGGTGGCAGATACGCAGTATTTT.

The chain has TRBV12-3 or TRBV12-4 and TRBJ2-5; D uncertain. V lost 3 bases to trimming and J lost 5 bases, with 16 bases between them. The CDR3 has 15 amino acids. This CDR3 is CASSFGDQELETQYF. For the CDR3, the DNA is TGTGCCAGCAGTTTTGGGGATCAGGAACTGGAGACCCAGTACTTC.

This clonotype was seen more than once but under ten times. This chain joins TRBV27 and TRBJ1-6, with a possible D match to TRBD1 (5 bases). The ends were cut back, 6 bases at V and 8 bases at J, with 17 bases in the middle. The CDR3 runs to 15 residues. Per the germline V gene, CDR1 is MNHEY and CDR2 is SMNVEV (reference sequence). The CDR3 DNA sequence: TGTGCCAGCAGATCTTTCAGGGTGAGGCATTCACCCCTCCACTTT. It yields the protein CASRSFRVRHSPLHF.